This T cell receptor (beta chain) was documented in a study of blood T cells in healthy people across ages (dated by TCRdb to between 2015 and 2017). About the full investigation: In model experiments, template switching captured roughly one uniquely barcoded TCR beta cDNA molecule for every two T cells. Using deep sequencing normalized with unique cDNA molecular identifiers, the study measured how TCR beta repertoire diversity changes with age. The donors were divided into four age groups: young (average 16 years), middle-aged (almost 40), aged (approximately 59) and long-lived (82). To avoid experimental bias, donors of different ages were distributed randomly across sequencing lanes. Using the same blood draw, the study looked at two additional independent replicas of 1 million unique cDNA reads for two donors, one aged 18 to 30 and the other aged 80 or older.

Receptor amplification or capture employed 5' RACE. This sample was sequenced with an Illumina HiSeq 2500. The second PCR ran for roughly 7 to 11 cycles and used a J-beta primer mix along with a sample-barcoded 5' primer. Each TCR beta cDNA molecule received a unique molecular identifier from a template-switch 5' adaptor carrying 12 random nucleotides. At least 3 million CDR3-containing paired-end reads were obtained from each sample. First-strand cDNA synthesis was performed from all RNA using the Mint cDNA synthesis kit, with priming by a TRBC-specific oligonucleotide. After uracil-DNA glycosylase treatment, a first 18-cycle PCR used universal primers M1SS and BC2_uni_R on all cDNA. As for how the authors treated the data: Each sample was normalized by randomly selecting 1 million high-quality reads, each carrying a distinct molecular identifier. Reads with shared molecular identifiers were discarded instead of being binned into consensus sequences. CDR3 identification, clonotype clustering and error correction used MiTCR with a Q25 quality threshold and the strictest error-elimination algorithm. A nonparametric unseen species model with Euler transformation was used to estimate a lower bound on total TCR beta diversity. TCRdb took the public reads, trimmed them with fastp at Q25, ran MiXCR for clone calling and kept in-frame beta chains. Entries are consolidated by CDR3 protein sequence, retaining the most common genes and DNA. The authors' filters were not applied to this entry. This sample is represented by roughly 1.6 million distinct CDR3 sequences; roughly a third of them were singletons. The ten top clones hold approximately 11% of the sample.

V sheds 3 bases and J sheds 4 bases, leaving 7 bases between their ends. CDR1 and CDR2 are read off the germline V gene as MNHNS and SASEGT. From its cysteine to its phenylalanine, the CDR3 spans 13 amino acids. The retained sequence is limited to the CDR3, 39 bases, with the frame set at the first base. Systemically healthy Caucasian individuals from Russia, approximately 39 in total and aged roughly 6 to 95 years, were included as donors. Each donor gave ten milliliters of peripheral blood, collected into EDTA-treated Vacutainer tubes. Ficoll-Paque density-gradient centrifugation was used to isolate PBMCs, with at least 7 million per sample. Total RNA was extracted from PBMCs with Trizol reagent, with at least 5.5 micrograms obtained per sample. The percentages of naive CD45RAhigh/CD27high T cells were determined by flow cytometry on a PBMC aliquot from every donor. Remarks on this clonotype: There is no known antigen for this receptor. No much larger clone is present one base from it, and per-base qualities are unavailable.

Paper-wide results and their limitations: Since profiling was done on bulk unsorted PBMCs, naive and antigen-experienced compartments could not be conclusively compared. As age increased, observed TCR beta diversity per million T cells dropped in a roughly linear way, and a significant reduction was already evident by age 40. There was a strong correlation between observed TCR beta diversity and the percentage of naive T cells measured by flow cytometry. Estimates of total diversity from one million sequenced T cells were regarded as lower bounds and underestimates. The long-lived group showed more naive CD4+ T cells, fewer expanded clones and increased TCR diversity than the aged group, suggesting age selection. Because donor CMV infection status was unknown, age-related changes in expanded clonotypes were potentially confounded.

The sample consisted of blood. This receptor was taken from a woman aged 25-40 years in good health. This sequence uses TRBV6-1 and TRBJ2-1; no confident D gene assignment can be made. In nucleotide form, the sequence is TGTGCCAGCAGTGAGACGGCGTACAATGAGCAGTTCTTC. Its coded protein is CASSETAYNEQFF.